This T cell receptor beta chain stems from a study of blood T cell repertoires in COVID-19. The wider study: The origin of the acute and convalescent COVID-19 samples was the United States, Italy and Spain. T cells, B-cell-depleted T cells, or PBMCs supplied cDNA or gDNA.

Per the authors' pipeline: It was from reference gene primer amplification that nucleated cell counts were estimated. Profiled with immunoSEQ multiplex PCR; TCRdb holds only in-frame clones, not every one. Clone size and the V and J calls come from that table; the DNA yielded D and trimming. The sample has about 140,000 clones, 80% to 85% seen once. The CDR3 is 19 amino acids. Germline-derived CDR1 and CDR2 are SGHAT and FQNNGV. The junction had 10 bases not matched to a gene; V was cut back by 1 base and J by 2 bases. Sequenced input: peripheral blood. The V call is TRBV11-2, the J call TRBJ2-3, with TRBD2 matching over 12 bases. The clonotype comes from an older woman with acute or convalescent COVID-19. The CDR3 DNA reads TGTGCCAGCAGCTTAGCCCCCAGACTAGCGGGAGAGCCCACAGATACGCAGTATTTT. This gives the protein CASSLAPRLAGEPTDTQYF. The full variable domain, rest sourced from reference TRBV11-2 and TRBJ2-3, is EAGVAQSPRYKIIEKRQSVAFWCNPISGHATLYWYQQILGQGPKLLIQFQNNGVVDDSQLPKDRFSAERLKGVDSTLKIQPAKLEDSAVYLCASSLAPRLAGEPTDTQYFGPGTRLTVL.